The 10 T cell receptor beta chains given below trace back to one sample, sequenced in a study of blood T cell repertoires in COVID-19. TCRdb's table, derived via immunoSEQ multiplex PCR, lists solely in-frame clones and lacks some. The sample yields fewer than 200,000 clones, under 85% seen once. The material sequenced was PBMCs or T cells enriched from blood (not recorded which). The receptors derive from a man in his forties or fifties who had recovered from COVID-19.

This chain connects TRBV18 to TRBJ1-4; D remains ambiguous. The CDR3 contains 13 residues. The germline V gene encodes CDR1 KGHSH and CDR2 LQKENI. Trimming pared 2 bases from V and 8 bases from J, leaving 9 bases between. The CDR3 coding sequence is TGTGCCAGCTCACCAATTGAAGAGGAAAAACTGTTTTTT. Translating gives CASSPIEEEKLFF. The full variable domain, with the rest looked up from reference TRBV18 and TRBJ1-4, is NAGVMQNPRHLVRRRGQEARLRCSPMKGHSHVYWYRQLPEEGLKFMVYLQKENIIDESGMPKERFSAEFPKEGPSILRIQQVVRGDSAAYFCASSPIEEEKLFFGSGTQLSVL.

V is TRBV5-5 and J is TRBJ1-5, with unresolved D. Deletions cut 2 bases from V and 2 bases from J, with 11 bases between. The CDR3 is 15 amino acids. Per germline, CDR1 SGHKS and CDR2 YYEKEE (reference sequence). CDR3 in DNA: TGTGCCAGCAGCTTAGGAGTGATTGGCAATCAGCCCCAGCATTTT. The encoded protein is CASSLGVIGNQPQHF.

The chain couples TRBV5-1 to TRBJ1-2; 7 nucleotides align to TRBD1. Germline assignment: CDR1 SGHRS and CDR2 YFSETQ. The trim removed 3 bases at V and 2 bases at J, leaving 10 bases unmatched. The CDR3 runs 16 residues. The CDR3 is CASSSYGTAKNYGYTF. CDR3 nucleotides: TGCGCCAGCAGCTCATACGGGACAGCCAAAAACTATGGCTACACCTTC. The whole variable domain, remainder taken from reference TRBV5-1 and TRBJ1-2, is KAGVTQTPRYLIKTRGQQVTLSCSPISGHRSVSWYQQTPGQGLQFLFEYFSETQRNKGNFPGRFSGRQFSNSRSEMNVSTLELGDSALYLCASSSYGTAKNYGYTFGSGTRLTVV.

The chain uses TRBV7-2 and TRBJ2-1, with TRBD2 identical over 9 bases. V lost 5 bases to trimming and J lost 6 bases; unmatched junction nucleotides: 11. The CDR3 spans 16 residues. Germline V lookup: CDR1 SGHTA, CDR2 FQGNSA. The CDR3 DNA follows: TGTGCCAGCAGCCCAGGGCCCAGCGGGGGGACCAATGAGCAGTTCTTC. Its translation is CASSPGPSGGTNEQFF.

V and J are TRBV6-6 and TRBJ1-2; D ambiguous. Trimming removed 6 bases from V and 2 bases from J, with 22 bases in between. The CDR3 is 17 residues long. CDR1 MNHNY and CDR2 SVGAGI come from the germline V gene (reference sequence). CDR3 amino acids: CASSRIPPSTENYGYTF. DNA for the CDR3: TGTGCCAGCAGCCGAATACCGCCCTCAACAGAGAACTATGGCTACACCTTC.

This clone was seen a single time. The genes are TRBV2 and TRBJ2-7, with 8 bases identical to TRBD2. Germline V CDR1 and CDR2: SNHLY, FYNNEI. J was trimmed by 3 bases and V by 5 bases; bases with no gene match: 9. The CDR3 contains 15 residues. The CDR3 sequence is CASSPTGGAIYEQYF. The DNA of the CDR3 is TGTGCCAGCAGTCCGACGGGGGGGGCAATCTACGAGCAGTACTTC.

The chain links TRBV13 to TRBJ1-1; unclear D gene. CDR1 is PRHDT and CDR2 is FYEKMQ in the germline V gene (reference sequence). The CDR3 loop spans 13 amino acids. The V and J ends lost 7 bases and 3 bases respectively, with 12 bases between them. CDR3 bases: TGTGCCAGCAAGAGAATTGCGTACACTGAAGCTTTCTTT. Its translation: CASKRIAYTEAFF. The variable domain in full, with the rest retrieved from reference TRBV13 and TRBJ1-1, is AAGVIQSPRHLIKEKRETATLKCYPIPRHDTVYWYQQGPGQDPQFLISFYEKMQSDKGSIPDRFSAQQFSDYHSELNMSSLELGDSALYFCASKRIAYTEAFFGQGTRLTVV.

The chain recombines TRBV5-1 with TRBJ2-7, with a possible D match to TRBD2 (5 bases). Germline CDR1 reads SGHRS; CDR2 reads YFSETQ. This CDR3 is built from 14 residues. Trimming pared 5 bases from V and 4 bases from J, leaving 16 bases between. The CDR3 region is CASSSGEVRYEQYF. The CDR3 DNA reads TGCGCCAGCAGTTCCGGGGAAGTGAGGTACGAGCAGTACTTC.

The V and J genes are TRBV6-5 and TRBJ1-5; TRBD1 agrees at 9 bases. CDR1 and CDR2 from the germline V gene are MNHEY and SVGAGI. The CDR3 is made up of 16 amino acids. V dropped 2 bases and J dropped 5; count of bases not matched to a gene: 7. In DNA form, the CDR3 reads TGTGCCAGCAGTTACAGGGGACAGGGCTTCGATCAGCCCCAGCATTTT. It translates to CASSYRGQGFDQPQHF.

This clone was detected once. This sequence joins TRBV24-1 and TRBJ2-1, with 8 nucleotides matching TRBD1. Per the germline V gene, CDR1 is KGHDR and CDR2 is SFDVKD. Trimming removed 5 bases from V and 3 bases from J; junction bases left unmatched: 2. The CDR3 spans 14 residues. The CDR3, as DNA: TGTGCCACCAGTGGGACAGGGTACTACAATGAGCAGTTCTTC. It encodes CATSGTGYYNEQFF.